What follows is one T cell receptor beta chain and its context. What it binds is not known. The naive gate required viable CD3+CD4+ or CD3+CD8+ cells with CCR7+CD45RA+CD45RO-CD95-CD27+CD28+ phenotype. Looked up from germline, CDR1 is MGHRA and CDR2 is YSYEKL. After removal of 3 bases from V and 4 bases from J, the junction contained 0 bases not matched to a gene. This CDR3 is 15 amino acids long. The data derive from a study of T cells after posttransplantation cyclophosphamide. Study-wide points: Blood and skin or GI T cell repertoires showed limited TRB overlap. Later blood repertoires were often dominated by clones from the donor CD8+ memory compartment.

Libraries were prepared by immunoSEQ multiplex PCR; TCRdb keeps only in-frame clonotypes and omits some of them. Altogether about 19,000 clones are present, roughly 98% being singletons, with the ten largest covering 0.15% to 0.2%. The chain is built from TRBV4-1 and TRBJ2-1, with 13 bases identical to TRBD2. Source material: naive CD4+ T cells sorted from PBMCs. The clonotype was recovered from a man in his forties in good health, CMV-negative, and a related stem cell transplant donor. CDR3 sequence reads: CASSQGLAGYNEQFF. CDR3 coding DNA: TGCGCCAGCAGCCAGGGACTAGCGGGGTACAATGAGCAGTTCTTC.